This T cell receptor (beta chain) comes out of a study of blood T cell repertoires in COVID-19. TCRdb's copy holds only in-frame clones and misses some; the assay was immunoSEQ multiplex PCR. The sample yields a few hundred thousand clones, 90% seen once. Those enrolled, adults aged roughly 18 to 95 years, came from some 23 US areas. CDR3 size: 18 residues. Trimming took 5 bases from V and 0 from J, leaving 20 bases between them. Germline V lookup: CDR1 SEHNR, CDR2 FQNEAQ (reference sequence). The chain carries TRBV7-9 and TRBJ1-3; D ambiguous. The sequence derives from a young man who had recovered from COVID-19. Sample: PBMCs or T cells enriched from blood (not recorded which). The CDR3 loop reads CASSPPRAGKSSGNTIYF. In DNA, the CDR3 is TGTGCCAGCAGCCCGCCGCGGGCAGGCAAGAGCTCTGGAAACACCATATATTTT.